This T cell receptor beta chain is from a study of PD-1 blockade in mismatch repair-deficient tumors. Clones were read by immunoSEQ multiplex PCR, and TCRdb kept only the in-frame ones, dropping some. The repertoire holds approximately 63,000 clones, with around 88% as singletons. A few counts support this clone. The germline V gene encodes CDR1 SQVTM and CDR2 ANQGSEA. The length of the CDR3 is 13 residues. V lost 4 bases to trimming and J lost 3 bases, with 12 bases between them. The chain couples TRBV29-1 to TRBJ1-2, with D unresolved. The receptor's source is an adult with mismatch repair-deficient cancer. The material was peripheral blood, obtained 52 weeks after starting pembrolizumab. CDR3 DNA sequence: TGCAGCGTTGGTAATGGGGATCACTATGGCTACACCTTC. As protein: CSVGNGDHYGYTF.